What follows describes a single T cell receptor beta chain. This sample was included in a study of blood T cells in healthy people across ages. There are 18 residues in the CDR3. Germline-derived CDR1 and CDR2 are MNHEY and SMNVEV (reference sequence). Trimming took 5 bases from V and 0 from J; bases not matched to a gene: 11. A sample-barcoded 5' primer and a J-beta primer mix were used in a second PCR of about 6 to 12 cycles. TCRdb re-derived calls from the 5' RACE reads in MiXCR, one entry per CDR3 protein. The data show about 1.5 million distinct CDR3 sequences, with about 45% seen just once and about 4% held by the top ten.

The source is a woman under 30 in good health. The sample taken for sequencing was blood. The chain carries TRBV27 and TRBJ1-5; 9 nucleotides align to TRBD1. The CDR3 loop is CASSPRDYRGPSNQPQHF. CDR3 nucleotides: TGTGCCAGCAGTCCGAGGGACTACAGGGGGCCTAGCAATCAGCCCCAGCATTTT.